What follows describes a single TCR beta chain. The data are from a study of T cell changes during pregnancy in multiple sclerosis. Sequencing used immunoSEQ multiplex PCR; TCRdb keeps in-frame clones, though not all of them. The table has 65,000 to 85,000 clones, roughly nine tenths seen once; the top ten hold 0.2% to 0.25%. The V and J ends lost 4 bases and 0 bases, in that order; junction bases with no gene match: 15. There are 19 residues in the CDR3. Germline V lookup: CDR1 ENHRY, CDR2 SYGVKD. This sequence joins TRBV10-3 and TRBJ2-1, with 7 nucleotides matching TRBD1. Sequenced here: CD4+ T cells from peripheral blood mononuclear cells, sampled before pregnancy. This TCR was recovered from a female donor with multiple sclerosis, enrolled in a pregnancy study. In DNA form, the CDR3 reads TGTGCCATCAGTGGGACCGGGACAGCAAATTCGAGCTCCTACAATGAGCAGTTCTTC. It specifies CAISGTGTANSSSYNEQFF.